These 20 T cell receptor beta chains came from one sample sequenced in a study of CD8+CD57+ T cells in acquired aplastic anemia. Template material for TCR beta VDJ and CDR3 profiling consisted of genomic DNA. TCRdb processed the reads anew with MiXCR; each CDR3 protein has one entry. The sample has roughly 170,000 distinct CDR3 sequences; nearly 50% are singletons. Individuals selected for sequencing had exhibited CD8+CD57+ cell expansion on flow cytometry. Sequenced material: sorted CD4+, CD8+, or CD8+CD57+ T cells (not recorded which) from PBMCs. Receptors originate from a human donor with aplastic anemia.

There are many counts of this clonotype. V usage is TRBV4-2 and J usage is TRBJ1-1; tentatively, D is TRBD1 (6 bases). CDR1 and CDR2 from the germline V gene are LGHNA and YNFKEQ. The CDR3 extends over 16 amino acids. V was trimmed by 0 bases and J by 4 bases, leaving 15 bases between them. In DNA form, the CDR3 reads TGTGCCAGCAGCCAAGAGTCGTTGGAAGGGGGCACTGAAGCTTTCTTT. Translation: CASSQESLEGGTEAFF.

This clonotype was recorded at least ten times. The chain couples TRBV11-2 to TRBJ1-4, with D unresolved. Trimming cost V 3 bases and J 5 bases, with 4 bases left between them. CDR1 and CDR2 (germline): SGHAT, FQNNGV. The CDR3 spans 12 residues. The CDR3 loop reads CASSFPNEKLFF. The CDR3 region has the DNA TGTGCCAGCAGCTTTCCAAATGAAAAACTGTTTTTT.

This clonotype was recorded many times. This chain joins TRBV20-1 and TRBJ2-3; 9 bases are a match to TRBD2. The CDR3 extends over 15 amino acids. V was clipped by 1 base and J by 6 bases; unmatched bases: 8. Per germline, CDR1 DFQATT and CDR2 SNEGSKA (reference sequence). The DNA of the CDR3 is TGCAGTGCTAGAGTCGGCGGGGGGGGTAGTGATACGCAGTATTTT. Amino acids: CSARVGGGGSDTQYF.

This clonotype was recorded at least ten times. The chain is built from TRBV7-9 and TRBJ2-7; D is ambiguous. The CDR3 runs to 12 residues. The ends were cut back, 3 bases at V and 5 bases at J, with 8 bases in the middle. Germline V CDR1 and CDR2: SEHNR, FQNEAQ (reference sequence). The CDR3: CASSFGDHEQYF. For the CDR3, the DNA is TGTGCCAGCAGCTTTGGTGACCACGAGCAGTACTTC.

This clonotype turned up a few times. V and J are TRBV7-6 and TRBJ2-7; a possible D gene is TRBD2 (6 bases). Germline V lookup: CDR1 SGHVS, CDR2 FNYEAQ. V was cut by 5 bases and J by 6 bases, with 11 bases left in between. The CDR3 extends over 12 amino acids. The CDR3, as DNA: TGTGCCAGCAGCCCCAACGGGGGCGAGCAGTACTTC. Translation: CASSPNGGEQYF.

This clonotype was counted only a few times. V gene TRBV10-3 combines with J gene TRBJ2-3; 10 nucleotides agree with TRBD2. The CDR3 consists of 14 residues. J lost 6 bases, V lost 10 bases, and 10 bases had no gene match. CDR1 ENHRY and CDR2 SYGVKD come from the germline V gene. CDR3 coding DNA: TGTGCCACTCATCCTAGCGGGGGCTCGGATACGCAGTATTTT. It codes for CATHPSGGSDTQYF.

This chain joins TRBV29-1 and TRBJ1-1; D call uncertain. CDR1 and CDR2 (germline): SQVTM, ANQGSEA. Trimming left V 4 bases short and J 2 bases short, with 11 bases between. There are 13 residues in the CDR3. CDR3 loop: CSVVRLRNTEAFF. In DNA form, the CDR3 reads TGCAGCGTTGTACGGCTTCGAAACACTGAAGCTTTCTTT.

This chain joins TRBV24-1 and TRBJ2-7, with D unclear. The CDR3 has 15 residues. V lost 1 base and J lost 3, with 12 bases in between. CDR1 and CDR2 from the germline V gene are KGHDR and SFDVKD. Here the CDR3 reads CATSDFHEGIYEQYF. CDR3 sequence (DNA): TGTGCCACCAGTGATTTTCACGAAGGAATCTACGAGCAGTACTTC.

CDR3 sequence: CATSDPRLRTGGADTQYF. As DNA, the CDR3 is TGTGCCACCAGTGATCCAAGGTTAAGGACAGGGGGGGCAGATACGCAGTATTTT. The rearrangement links TRBV24-1 to TRBJ2-3; TRBD1 matches 10 bases. Per the germline V gene, CDR1 is KGHDR and CDR2 is SFDVKD. The CDR3 is 18 residues long. The J segment lost 4 bases and the V segment lost 3 bases, leaving 12 bases of the junction unmatched.

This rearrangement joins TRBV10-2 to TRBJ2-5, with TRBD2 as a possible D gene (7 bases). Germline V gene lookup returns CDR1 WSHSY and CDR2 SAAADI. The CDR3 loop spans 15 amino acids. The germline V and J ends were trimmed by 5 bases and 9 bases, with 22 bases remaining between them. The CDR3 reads CASSTGIVGGQPQYF. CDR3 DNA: TGCGCCAGCAGTACCGGGATAGTGGGGGGGCAGCCCCAGTACTTC.

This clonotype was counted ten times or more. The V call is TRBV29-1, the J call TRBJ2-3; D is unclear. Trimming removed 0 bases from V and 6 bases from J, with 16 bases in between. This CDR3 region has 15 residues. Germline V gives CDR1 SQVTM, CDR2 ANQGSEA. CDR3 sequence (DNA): TGCAGCGTTGAAGATCGTCACAGCTCTCTCGATACGCAGTATTTT. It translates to CSVEDRHSSLDTQYF.

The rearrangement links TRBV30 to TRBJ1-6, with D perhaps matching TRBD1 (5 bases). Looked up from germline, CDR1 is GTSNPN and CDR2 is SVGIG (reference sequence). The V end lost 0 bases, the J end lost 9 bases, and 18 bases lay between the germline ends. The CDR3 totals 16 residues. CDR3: CAWSVSGGWGSSPLHF. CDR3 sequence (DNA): TGTGCCTGGAGTGTGAGCGGGGGATGGGGAAGTTCACCCCTCCACTTT.

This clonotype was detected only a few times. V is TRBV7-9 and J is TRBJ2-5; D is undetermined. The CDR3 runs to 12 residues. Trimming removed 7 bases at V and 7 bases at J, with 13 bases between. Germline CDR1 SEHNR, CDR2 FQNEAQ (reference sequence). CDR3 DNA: TGTGCCAGCAACGTCATCCCGGGGACCCAGTACTTC. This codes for CASNVIPGTQYF.

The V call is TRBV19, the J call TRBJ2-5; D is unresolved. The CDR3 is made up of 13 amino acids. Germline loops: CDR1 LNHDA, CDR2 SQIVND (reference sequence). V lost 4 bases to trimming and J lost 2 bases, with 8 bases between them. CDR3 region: CASSTVRQETQYF. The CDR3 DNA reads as TGTGCCAGTAGTACGGTCAGACAAGAGACCCAGTACTTC. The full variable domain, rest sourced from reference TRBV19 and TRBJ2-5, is DGGITQSPKYLFRKEGQNVTLSCEQNLNHDAMYWYRQDPGQGLRLIYYSQIVNDFQKGDIAEGYSVSREKKESFPLTVTSAQKNPTAFYLCASSTVRQETQYFGPGTRLLVL.

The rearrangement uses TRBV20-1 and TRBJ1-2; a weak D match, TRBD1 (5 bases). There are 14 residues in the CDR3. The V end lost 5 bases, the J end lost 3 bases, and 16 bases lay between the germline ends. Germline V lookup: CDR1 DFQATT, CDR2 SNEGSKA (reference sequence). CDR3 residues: CSAAMGRGDYGYTF. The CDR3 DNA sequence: TGCAGTGCTGCTATGGGGCGGGGGGACTATGGCTACACCTTC.

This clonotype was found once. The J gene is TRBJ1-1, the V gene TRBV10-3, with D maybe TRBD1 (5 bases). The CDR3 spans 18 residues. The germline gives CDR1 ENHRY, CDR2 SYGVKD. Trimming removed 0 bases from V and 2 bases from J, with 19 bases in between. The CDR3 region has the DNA TGTGCCATCAGTGAGTCCTCGGGATTTGGGGGTGGCAACACTGAAGCTTTCTTT. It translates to CAISESSGFGGGNTEAFF.

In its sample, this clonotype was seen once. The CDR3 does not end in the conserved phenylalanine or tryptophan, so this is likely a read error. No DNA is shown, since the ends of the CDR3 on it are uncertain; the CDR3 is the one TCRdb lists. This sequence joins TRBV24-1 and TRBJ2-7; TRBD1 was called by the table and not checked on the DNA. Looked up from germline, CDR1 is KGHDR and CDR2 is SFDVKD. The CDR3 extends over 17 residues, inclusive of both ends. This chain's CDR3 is CATSDLQRGHKSLERYL.

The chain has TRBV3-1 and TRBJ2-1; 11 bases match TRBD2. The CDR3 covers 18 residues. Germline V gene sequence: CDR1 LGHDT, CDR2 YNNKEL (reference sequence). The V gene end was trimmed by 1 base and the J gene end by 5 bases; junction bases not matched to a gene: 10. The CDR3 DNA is TGTGCCAGCAGCCAAGCCGGCCTAGCGGGGGGCCTTAACAATGAGCAGTTCTTC. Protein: CASSQAGLAGGLNNEQFF.

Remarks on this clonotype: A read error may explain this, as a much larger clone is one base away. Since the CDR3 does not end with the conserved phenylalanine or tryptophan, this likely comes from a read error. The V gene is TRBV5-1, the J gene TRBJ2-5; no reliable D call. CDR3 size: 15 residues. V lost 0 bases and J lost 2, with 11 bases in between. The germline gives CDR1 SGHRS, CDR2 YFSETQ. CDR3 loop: CASSLGAVGQETQYL. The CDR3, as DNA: TGCGCCAGCAGCTTGGGGGCAGTGGGGCAAGAGACCCAGTACCTC.

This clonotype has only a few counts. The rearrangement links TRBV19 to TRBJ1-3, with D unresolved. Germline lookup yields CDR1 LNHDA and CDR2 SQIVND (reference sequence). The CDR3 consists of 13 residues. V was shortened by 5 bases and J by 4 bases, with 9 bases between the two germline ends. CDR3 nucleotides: TGTGCCAGTAGTTCCCAGCGCGGAAACACCATATATTTT. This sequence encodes CASSSQRGNTIYF. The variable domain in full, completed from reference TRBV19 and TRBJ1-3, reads DGGITQSPKYLFRKEGQNVTLSCEQNLNHDAMYWYRQDPGQGLRLIYYSQIVNDFQKGDIAEGYSVSREKKESFPLTVTSAQKNPTAFYLCASSSQRGNTIYFGEGSWLTVV.